The T cell receptor (beta chain) under discussion was sequenced for a study of technical replicates of blood from a few donors. From germline, CDR1 is SGHRS and CDR2 YFSETQ. Between the trimmed V and J ends, which lost 4 bases and 1 base, there was a span of 8 bases. The CDR3 is 13 amino acids. Sequencing was performed with immunoSEQ multiplex PCR; in TCRdb, only in-frame clones are kept and a portion is missing. The sample consists of approximately 17,000 clones, roughly 86% of them appearing once. The sample comprised PBMCs. This clonotype originated in a human donor in good health. This rearrangement joins TRBV5-1 to TRBJ2-5, with D perhaps TRBD2 (6 bases). The CDR3 DNA sequence: TGCGCCAGCAGCCGGGGGTCCCAAGAGACCCAGTACTTC. This codes for CASSRGSQETQYF.